This TCR beta chain was identified during a study of T cells in Graves' hyperthyroidism and ophthalmopathy. Overall study: At initial diagnosis, before any treatment had begun, peripheral blood was obtained. Whole-study findings and limits: Expanded thyroid clonotypes (above 0.001) were mostly also found in blood.

What was amplified from RNA transcripts were TCR beta CDR3 regions. Carried out on the TCR CDR3, a first-round RT-PCR used the HTBI primer set. Via MiXCR, TCRdb re-called the multiplex PCR reads, giving one row per CDR3 protein. The sample yields 700,000 to 850,000 distinct CDR3 sequences, about a third seen once. As to this clonotype: The target antigen is unknown.

If no ophthalmopathy progression occurred within 18 months, Graves' hyperthyroidism was stable. Trimming took off 4 bases at V and 8 bases at J, with 12 bases between the two ends. The CDR3 spans 14 residues. Germline V CDR1 and CDR2: MNHNY, SVGAGI (reference sequence). Sample: blood. The chain carries TRBV6-6 and TRBJ1-6; perhaps TRBD1 as D (6 bases). This TCR derives from a middle-aged woman with Graves' hyperthyroidism. Here the CDR3 reads CASSWDTWDSPLHF. CDR3 coding DNA: TGTGCCAGCAGTTGGGACACGTGGGATTCACCCCTCCACTTT.